This TCR beta chain was found in a study of T cell responses to AZD1222 COVID-19 vaccine. Measured with immunoSEQ multiplex PCR; TCRdb has only the in-frame clones, and not every one. In the table there are roughly 200,000 clones, just over 90% of which are singletons. Study-wide findings and caveats: Nearly half of spike-specific TCRs reportedly go after variant regions that carry no mutations. Spike regions recognized by vaccine-associated CD4 TCRs spanned the protein, led by 160-218 and 743-854.

On this clone: Antigen: not known.

CDR1 is SGHTS and CDR2 is YDEGEE in the germline V gene. Trimming removed 4 bases from V and 3 bases from J; junction bases left unmatched: 11. This CDR3 has 16 residues. The chain joins TRBV5-8 to TRBJ1-1, with 8 bases matching TRBD1. The starting material was peripheral blood, obtained 28 days after the second AZD1222 dose. The sequence derives from an adult who received the AZD1222 COVID-19 vaccine. Here the CDR3 reads CASSPGQGSVDTEAFF. The DNA for the CDR3 is TGTGCCAGCAGCCCAGGACAGGGTAGTGTGGACACTGAAGCTTTCTTT.